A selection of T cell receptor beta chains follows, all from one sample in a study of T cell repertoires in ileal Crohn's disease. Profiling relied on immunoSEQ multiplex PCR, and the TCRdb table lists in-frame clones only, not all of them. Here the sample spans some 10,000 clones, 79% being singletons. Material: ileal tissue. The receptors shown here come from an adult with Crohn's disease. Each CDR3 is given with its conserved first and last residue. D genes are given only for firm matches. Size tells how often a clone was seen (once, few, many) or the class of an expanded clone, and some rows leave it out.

CDR3nt: TGTGCCAGCAGTCCCCGGATTCAGACAAACTATGGCTACACCTTC
CDR3aa: CASSPRIQTNYGYTF
v_gene: TRBV27
abundance: -
d_gene: -
j_gene: TRBJ1-2

CDR3nt: TGTGCCAGCAAACAGGACACTGAAGCTTTCTTT
CDR3aa: CASKQDTEAFF
v_gene: TRBV2
abundance: -
d_gene: -
j_gene: TRBJ1-1

CDR3nt: TGCGCCAGCAGCGTGTCAGGGGGCAATCAGCCCCAGCATTTT
CDR3aa: CASSVSGGNQPQHF
v_gene: TRBV5-1
abundance: -
d_gene: -
j_gene: TRBJ1-5

CDR3nt: TGCGCCAGCAGCTGGACGGGACAGGGGGGATCCTACAATGAGCAGTTCTTC
CDR3aa: CASSWTGQGGSYNEQFF
v_gene: TRBV5-1
abundance: -
d_gene: TRBD1
j_gene: TRBJ2-1

CDR3nt: TGTGCCAGCAGCTTTCAGACAGGGTTCACTGAAGCTTTCTTT
CDR3aa: CASSFQTGFTEAFF
v_gene: TRBV5-6
abundance: -
d_gene: TRBD1
j_gene: TRBJ1-1

CDR3nt: TGTGCCAGCAGTGACGGACAGTTAACGCAGCCCCAGCATTTT
CDR3aa: CASSDGQLTQPQHF
v_gene: TRBV2
abundance: -
d_gene: -
j_gene: TRBJ1-5

CDR3nt: TGCGCCAGCAGCTTGACGGATCCCAGGTACAATGAGCAGTTCTTC
CDR3aa: CASSLTDPRYNEQFF
v_gene: TRBV5-1
abundance: -
d_gene: -
j_gene: TRBJ2-1

CDR3nt: TGTGCCAGCACTTCCGGGATGGACCGAACTAACTATGGCTACACCTTC
CDR3aa: CASTSGMDRTNYGYTF
v_gene: TRBV28
abundance: few
d_gene: -
j_gene: TRBJ1-2

CDR3nt: TGTGCCAGCAGCGTCTCCAGCGGGGGGGCGGGAGAGACCCAGTACTTC
CDR3aa: CASSVSSGGAGETQYF
v_gene: TRBV7-8
abundance: -
d_gene: TRBD2
j_gene: TRBJ2-5

CDR3nt: TGCGCCAGCAGCCACGACCAGACTTCCTTCTCTGGAAACACCATATATTTT
CDR3aa: CASSHDQTSFSGNTIYF
v_gene: TRBV4-1
abundance: -
d_gene: -
j_gene: TRBJ1-3

CDR3nt: TGTGCCTGGAGTGTACGTCATTTAGGGGACAGGGTTTTACCCCTCCACTTT
CDR3aa: CAWSVRHLGDRVLPLHF
v_gene: TRBV30
abundance: -
d_gene: TRBD1
j_gene: TRBJ1-6

CDR3nt: TGTGCCAGCAGCGTACAGGGCAACACTGAAGCTTTCTTT
CDR3aa: CASSVQGNTEAFF
v_gene: TRBV9
abundance: -
d_gene: -
j_gene: TRBJ1-1

CDR3nt: TGTGCCAGCAGTTCTCCAGGTGGGACAGGGGACACCTATGGCTACACCTTC
CDR3aa: CASSSPGGTGDTYGYTF
v_gene: TRBV25-1
abundance: -
d_gene: TRBD1
j_gene: TRBJ1-2

CDR3nt: TGTGCCAGCTCACCTAGCTCCTACGAGCAGTACTTC
CDR3aa: CASSPSSYEQYF
v_gene: TRBV18
abundance: -
d_gene: -
j_gene: TRBJ2-7

CDR3nt: TGCGCCAGCAGCGACAGGGACAGCGGCTATGGCTACACCTTC
CDR3aa: CASSDRDSGYGYTF
v_gene: TRBV5-1
abundance: -
d_gene: TRBD1
j_gene: TRBJ1-2

CDR3nt: TGTGCCATCAGACGGACTAGCTCCCAACCTACAGATACGCAGTATTTT
CDR3aa: CAIRRTSSQPTDTQYF
v_gene: TRBV10-3
abundance: -
d_gene: TRBD2
j_gene: TRBJ2-3

CDR3nt: TGCAGTTCGGGGGGGAACACTGAAGCTTTCTTT
CDR3aa: CSSGGNTEAFF
v_gene: TRBV20-1
abundance: -
d_gene: -
j_gene: TRBJ1-1

CDR3nt: TGCAGCTATACAACGAACACTGAAGCTTTCTTT
CDR3aa: CSYTTNTEAFF
v_gene: TRBV29-1
abundance: -
d_gene: -
j_gene: TRBJ1-1

CDR3nt: TGTGCCAGCAGTTTATCGGCCGGCTACGAGCGGTACTTC
CDR3aa: CASSLSAGYERYF
v_gene: TRBV27
abundance: -
d_gene: -
j_gene: TRBJ2-7

CDR3nt: TGTGCCAGCAGTTTATTGGGCTTTCAGCAAATTGGGACTGAAGCTTTCTTT
CDR3aa: CASSLLGFQQIGTEAFF
v_gene: TRBV27
abundance: -
d_gene: -
j_gene: TRBJ1-1

CDR3nt: TGTGCCAGCAGTATAAGACTTAATGAGCAGTTCTTC
CDR3aa: CASSIRLNEQFF
v_gene: TRBV6-5
abundance: -
d_gene: -
j_gene: TRBJ2-1

CDR3nt: TGTGCCAGCAGTGCCGGGGGGAGGGGAGATACGCAGTATTTT
CDR3aa: CASSAGGRGDTQYF
v_gene: TRBV6-1
abundance: -
d_gene: TRBD2
j_gene: TRBJ2-3

CDR3nt: TGTGCCAGCAGCCGGGTGGGGAGGCCCTACGAGCAGTACTTC
CDR3aa: CASSRVGRPYEQYF
v_gene: TRBV5-6
abundance: -
d_gene: -
j_gene: TRBJ2-7

CDR3nt: TGCGCCAGCAGCTTGGGAGGCAGGGCGTCGTTGGATTCACCCCTCCACTTT
CDR3aa: CASSLGGRASLDSPLHF
v_gene: TRBV5-1
abundance: -
d_gene: -
j_gene: TRBJ1-6

CDR3nt: TGCGCCAGCAGCTTGGTACCTTCCGGTGTCCAGCATTTT
CDR3aa: CASSLVPSGVQHF
v_gene: TRBV5-1
abundance: -
d_gene: -
j_gene: TRBJ1-5

CDR3nt: TGTGCCAGCAGTGAAGGATGGGGGCTGAGGACAGATACGCAGTATTTT
CDR3aa: CASSEGWGLRTDTQYF
v_gene: TRBV6-1
abundance: -
d_gene: -
j_gene: TRBJ2-3

CDR3nt: TGTGCCATCAGTGAGTCATTTACCGGGACAGACAATCAGCCCCAGCATTTT
CDR3aa: CAISESFTGTDNQPQHF
v_gene: TRBV10-3
abundance: -
d_gene: TRBD1
j_gene: TRBJ1-5

CDR3nt: TGTGCCAGCAGCTGGACAGGGGGCAATGAGCAGTTCTTC
CDR3aa: CASSWTGGNEQFF
v_gene: TRBV11-3
abundance: -
d_gene: TRBD1
j_gene: TRBJ2-1

CDR3nt: TGCGCCAGCAGCCAAGTTCACAGGGGGCGTCCTCTGGAGTATGGCTACACCTTC
CDR3aa: CASSQVHRGRPLEYGYTF
v_gene: TRBV4-1
abundance: -
d_gene: TRBD1
j_gene: TRBJ1-2

CDR3nt: TGTGCCAGCTCACTTCAGGTGAACTACGAGCAGTACTTC
CDR3aa: CASSLQVNYEQYF
v_gene: TRBV6-6
abundance: -
d_gene: -
j_gene: TRBJ2-7

CDR3nt: TGTGCCAGCAGCCCCCAGGTGAGCGGCTCCTACGAGCAGTACTTC
CDR3aa: CASSPQVSGSYEQYF
v_gene: TRBV6-5
abundance: once
d_gene: -
j_gene: TRBJ2-7

CDR3nt: TGTGCCAGCAGCTTAGAACGGGGGGGCGAAAAACTGTTTTTT
CDR3aa: CASSLERGGEKLFF
v_gene: TRBV7-9
abundance: medium-sized
d_gene: -
j_gene: TRBJ1-4

CDR3nt: TGTGCCAGCACCCTTCATGGACAGAAGGCTGAAGCTTTCTTT
CDR3aa: CASTLHGQKAEAFF
v_gene: TRBV2
abundance: once
d_gene: -
j_gene: TRBJ1-1

CDR3nt: TGTGCCAGCAGCTCTAACGGAGCAAGTTACAATGAGCAGTTCTTC
CDR3aa: CASSSNGASYNEQFF
v_gene: TRBV7-6
abundance: -
d_gene: -
j_gene: TRBJ2-1

CDR3nt: TGCGCCAGCAGCGTAGACAGTTACGAGCAGTACTTC
CDR3aa: CASSVDSYEQYF
v_gene: TRBV5-1
abundance: -
d_gene: -
j_gene: TRBJ2-7

CDR3nt: TGTGCCAGCTCACCTTCATCGAACAGGGACACCGGGGAGCTGTTTTTT
CDR3aa: CASSPSSNRDTGELFF
v_gene: TRBV18
abundance: once
d_gene: -
j_gene: TRBJ2-2

CDR3nt: TGTGCCAGCAGTTTATGGGGACAGGGGGCGCCAGGGGCCAACGTCCTGACTTTC
CDR3aa: CASSLWGQGAPGANVLTF
v_gene: TRBV27
abundance: -
d_gene: TRBD1
j_gene: TRBJ2-6

CDR3nt: TGTGCCATCAAGGATACCAAGGGGGCAAGCTATGGCTACACCTTC
CDR3aa: CAIKDTKGASYGYTF
v_gene: TRBV10-3
abundance: -
d_gene: TRBD1
j_gene: TRBJ1-2

CDR3nt: TGTGCCAGTCTCCAGGGTTATACATCCGATGGCTACACCTTC
CDR3aa: CASLQGYTSDGYTF
v_gene: TRBV6-1
abundance: -
d_gene: -
j_gene: TRBJ1-2

CDR3nt: TGTGCCAGTAGTGGGGACAAAGGTGACATTCAGTACTTC
CDR3aa: CASSGDKGDIQYF
v_gene: TRBV19
abundance: -
d_gene: -
j_gene: TRBJ2-4

CDR3nt: TGTGCCATCAGTGAGGGGCAGCGGGGGGTATACGAGCAGTACTTC
CDR3aa: CAISEGQRGVYEQYF
v_gene: TRBV10-3
abundance: -
d_gene: TRBD2
j_gene: TRBJ2-7

CDR3nt: TGTGCCAGCAGCCTCGGGACAAATAATTCACCCCTCCACTTT
CDR3aa: CASSLGTNNSPLHF
v_gene: TRBV5-6
abundance: -
d_gene: -
j_gene: TRBJ1-6

CDR3nt: TGTGCCAGCAGCTTCGGACAGTTTGGAAACACCATATATTTT
CDR3aa: CASSFGQFGNTIYF
v_gene: TRBV5-5
abundance: -
d_gene: -
j_gene: TRBJ1-3

CDR3nt: TGCGCCAGCAGTAGACAGGCCTCTGGAAACACCATATATTTT
CDR3aa: CASSRQASGNTIYF
v_gene: TRBV10-1
abundance: -
d_gene: -
j_gene: TRBJ1-3

CDR3nt: TGTGCCATCAGTGAGGGACAGGGGCCAGATACGCAGTATTTT
CDR3aa: CAISEGQGPDTQYF
v_gene: TRBV10-3
abundance: few
d_gene: TRBD1
j_gene: TRBJ2-3

CDR3nt: TGCGCCAGCAGCTCTACAGGGGTTGGAAACACCATATATTTT
CDR3aa: CASSSTGVGNTIYF
v_gene: TRBV5-1
abundance: -
d_gene: TRBD1
j_gene: TRBJ1-3

CDR3nt: TGTGCCACCAGCAGGCCTAGCACCGGGGAGCTGTTTTTT
CDR3aa: CATSRPSTGELFF
v_gene: TRBV15
abundance: -
d_gene: -
j_gene: TRBJ2-2

CDR3nt: TGCGCCAGCAGCTTAGGACAGGGTCGTAACTATGGCTACACCTTC
CDR3aa: CASSLGQGRNYGYTF
v_gene: TRBV5-1
abundance: -
d_gene: TRBD1
j_gene: TRBJ1-2

CDR3nt: TGTGCCAGCAGAAAAATGACAGGGAACTATGGCTACACCTTC
CDR3aa: CASRKMTGNYGYTF
v_gene: TRBV6-6
abundance: -
d_gene: TRBD1
j_gene: TRBJ1-2

CDR3nt: TGTGCCAGCAGTGAAGATGGAGGGGGCGGCTCCTACGAGCAGTACTTC
CDR3aa: CASSEDGGGGSYEQYF
v_gene: TRBV6-1
abundance: -
d_gene: -
j_gene: TRBJ2-7